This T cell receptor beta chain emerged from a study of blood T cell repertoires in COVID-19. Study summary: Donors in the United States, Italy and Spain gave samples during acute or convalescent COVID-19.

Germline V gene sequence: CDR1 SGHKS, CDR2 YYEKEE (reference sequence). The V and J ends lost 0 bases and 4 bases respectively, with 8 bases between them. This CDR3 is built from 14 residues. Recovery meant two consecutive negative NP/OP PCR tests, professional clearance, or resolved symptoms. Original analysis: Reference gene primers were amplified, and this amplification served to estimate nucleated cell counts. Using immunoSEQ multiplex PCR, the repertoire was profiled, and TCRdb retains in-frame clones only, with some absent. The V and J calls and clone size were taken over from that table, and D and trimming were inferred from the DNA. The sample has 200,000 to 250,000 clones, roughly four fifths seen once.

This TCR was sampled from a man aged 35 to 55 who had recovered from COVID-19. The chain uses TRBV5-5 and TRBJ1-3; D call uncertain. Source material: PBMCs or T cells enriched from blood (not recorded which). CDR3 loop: CASSLGGIGNTIYF. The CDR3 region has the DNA TGTGCCAGCAGCTTGGGCGGGATCGGAAACACCATATATTTT.